The next 8 T cell receptor beta chains were all read from a single sample in a study of T cell clonality in common variable immunodeficiency. Method: immunoSEQ multiplex PCR; TCRdb's copy keeps in-frame clones and lacks some. The data show 30,000 to 40,000 clones, with none appearing a single time. Sequencing was performed on peripheral blood mononuclear cells. The receptors originated from a person aged 18-70 years in good health.

This clone was seen at least ten times. The read stops 3 residues short of the end of the CDR3; the missing end is completed from the germline J gene. The V gene is TRBV5-1, the J gene TRBJ2-2; 7 bases line up with TRBD1. Unmatched junction bases numbered 4, after V lost 1 base and J lost 1 base. This CDR3 comprises 16 residues. CDR1 and CDR2 (germline): SGHRS, YFSETQ. CDR3 loop: CASSLNRQGNTGELFF. The CDR3 DNA, read in part, is TGCGCCAGCAGCTTGAACCGACAGGGGAACACCGGGGAG.

The sample holds many counts of this clone. Read coverage stops 3 residues before the CDR3 terminus; the germline J gene supplies the remainder. The chain combines TRBV20-1 with TRBJ2-7; 8 positions agree with TRBD2. Trimming cost V 4 bases and J 5 bases; bases outside gene matches: 13. This CDR3 has 15 residues. In germline, CDR1 is DFQATT, CDR2 SNEGSKA (reference sequence). CDR3 sequence: CSAKGIEAGVNEQYF. The sequenced CDR3 bases are TGCAGTGCTAAAGGAATTGAAGCGGGAGTCAACGAG.

This clone showed up many times. The read ends 3 residues before the CDR3 terminus; that terminus is restored from the germline J gene. V is TRBV29-1 and J is TRBJ2-3; tentatively, D is TRBD2 (6 bases). Germline V gene lookup returns CDR1 SQVTM and CDR2 ANQGSEA. The CDR3 has 13 residues. Deletions cut 4 bases from V and 4 bases from J, with 12 bases between. CDR3 region: CSVGGGQSDTQYF. The CDR3 bases that were read are TGCAGCGTTGGGGGAGGACAATCAGATACG.

At least ten counts were recorded for this clone. The read terminates 3 residues ahead of where the CDR3 ends, so the germline J gene completes it. V and J are TRBV2 and TRBJ2-7; perhaps TRBD2 as D (5 bases). CDR1 and CDR2 from the germline V gene are SNHLY and FYNNEI. This CDR3 region has 14 residues. Trimming pared 5 bases from V and 5 bases from J, leaving 16 bases between. The part of the CDR3 DNA that was read is TGTGCCAGCAGTCGGACTTCCAATCTCAACGAG. As protein: CASSRTSNLNE. The whole CDR3 region reads CASSRTSNLNEQYF.

This clone was recorded many times. The CDR3 end falls 3 residues outside the read, so it is completed with the germline J gene. V is TRBV10-3 and J is TRBJ2-1; 11 positions agree with TRBD2. Per germline, CDR1 ENHRY and CDR2 SYGVKD. The CDR3 spans 17 residues. J lost 5 bases, V lost 6 bases, and 12 bases had no gene match. The chain's CDR3 is CAIRSTHSGRADNEQFF. The DNA read from the CDR3 is TGTGCCATCAGATCCACCCATAGCGGGAGGGCCGACAATGAG.

Many counts were recorded for this clone. The read gets to within 3 residues of the CDR3 end, and the germline J gene fills in the rest. J is TRBJ2-3 and V is TRBV19; TRBD2 matches 8 bases. V lost 4 bases and J lost 8; bases outside the gene matches: 14. This CDR3 comprises 16 residues. Germline V CDR1 and CDR2: LNHDA, SQIVND (reference sequence). The CDR3 region is CASSTPSEEAGGTQYF. Incomplete CDR3 DNA: TGTGCCAGTAGTACCCCTTCGGAGGAGGCGGGAGGTACG. Combining the CDR3 with reference TRBV19 and TRBJ2-3 gives the whole variable domain DGGITQSPKYLFRKEGQNVTLSCEQNLNHDAMYWYRQDPGQGLRLIYYSQIVNDFQKGDIAEGYSVSREKKESFPLTVTSAQKNPTAFYLCASSTPSEEAGGTQYFGPGTRLTVL.

There are many counts of this clone. The read finishes 3 residues shy of the CDR3 end, and the germline J gene is used to complete it. The chain employs TRBV5-1 and TRBJ2-2; a possible D gene is TRBD2 (5 bases). The CDR3 extends over 16 amino acids. Germline V gene data show CDR1 as SGHRS and CDR2 as YFSETQ. Between the trimmed V and J ends, which lost 4 bases and 2 bases, there was a span of 15 bases. Partial CDR3 DNA: TGCGCCAGCAGCCATGGGCAGGACTTTAACACCGGGGAG. It codes for CASSHGQDFNTGE. Given in full, the CDR3 is CASSHGQDFNTGELFF.

This clone was seen many times. The sequence runs out 3 residues before the end of the CDR3; the remainder is reconstructed from the germline J gene. J is TRBJ2-7 and V is TRBV7-9, with D tentatively TRBD1 (6 bases). The CDR3 runs to 13 residues. CDR1 is SEHNR and CDR2 is FQNEAQ in the germline V gene (reference sequence). V shed 9 bases and J shed 0 bases, with 12 bases lying between them. The sequenced CDR3 bases are TGTGCCAGTTCGGACAGCCCCTCCTACGAG. Translated: CASSDSPSYE. The full CDR3 reads CASSDSPSYEQYF.